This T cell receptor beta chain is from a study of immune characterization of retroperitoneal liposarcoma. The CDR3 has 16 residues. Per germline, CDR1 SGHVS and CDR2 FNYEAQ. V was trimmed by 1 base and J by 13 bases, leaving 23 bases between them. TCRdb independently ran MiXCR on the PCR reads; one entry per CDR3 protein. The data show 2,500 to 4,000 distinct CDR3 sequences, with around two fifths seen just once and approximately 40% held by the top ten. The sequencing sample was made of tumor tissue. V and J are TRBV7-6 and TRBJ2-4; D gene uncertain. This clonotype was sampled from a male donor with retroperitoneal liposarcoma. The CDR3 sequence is CASSLELASAYNEQYF. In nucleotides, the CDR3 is TGTGCCAGCAGCTTAGAGTTAGCTTCAGCCTACAATGAGCAGTACTTC.